Below, 18 T cell receptor beta chains from the same sample are listed, as sequenced in a study of blood T cell repertoires in COVID-19. The data were produced by immunoSEQ multiplex PCR, yet TCRdb's version contains in-frame clones alone and is incomplete. Of around 240,000 clones listed, roughly 86% are singletons. The sequencing sample was made of PBMCs or T cells enriched from blood (not recorded which). Receptors were obtained from a woman in her forties or fifties who had recovered from COVID-19.

The rearrangement joins TRBV5-1 to TRBJ1-4, with D unresolved. The CDR3 is 13 residues long. Germline-derived CDR1 and CDR2 are SGHRS and YFSETQ. Trimming shortened V by 7 bases and J by 0 bases, and 7 bases separated the two germline ends. The DNA of the CDR3 is TGCGCCAGCGGAGAGGCAACTAATGAAAAACTGTTTTTT. It codes for CASGEATNEKLFF.

The chain uses TRBV19 and TRBJ2-1; no clear D gene. This CDR3 has 11 amino acids. Germline CDR1 is LNHDA and CDR2 is SQIVND (reference sequence). The V and J ends lost 7 bases and 8 bases respectively, with 9 bases between them. CDR3 in amino acids: CASTGWDEQFF. CDR3 sequence (DNA): TGTGCCAGTACCGGGTGGGATGAGCAGTTCTTC.

The count of this clone is one. The chain carries TRBV3-1 (or the pseudogene TRBV3-2) and TRBJ2-2; 7 bases are a match to TRBD1. Germline V CDR1 and CDR2: LGHDT, YNNKEL (reference sequence). V was pared by 7 bases and J by 3 bases, with 11 bases of the junction left unmatched. The CDR3 has 16 residues. For the CDR3, the DNA is TGTGCCAGCAACCGAGGGGGCTTCGTGGACACCGGGGAGCTGTTTTTT. This encodes CASNRGGFVDTGELFF.

V gene TRBV19 combines with J gene TRBJ1-6; 8 bases are a match to TRBD1. Germline V gene data show CDR1 as LNHDA and CDR2 as SQIVND (reference sequence). Trimming at V came to 5 bases and at J to 7 bases, leaving 13 bases not matched to a gene. The CDR3 runs to 17 residues. As DNA, the CDR3 is TGTGCCAGTAGTCCCTTTGGGAGCGGACAGGGAAATTCACCCCTCCACTTT. It translates to CASSPFGSGQGNSPLHF.

The V gene is TRBV2, the J gene TRBJ1-2; a possible D gene is TRBD1 (6 bases). CDR1 and CDR2 (germline): SNHLY, FYNNEI. V was trimmed by 4 bases and J by 8 bases, leaving 17 bases between them. The CDR3 has 14 residues. CDR3 DNA: TGTGCCAGCAGTGCGCCCGGGGGGGCAAGGGGCTACACCTTC. This codes for CASSAPGGARGYTF.

This clone was seen a handful of times. The CDR3 region is CASSPEINTIYF. The DNA of the CDR3 is TGTGCCAGCAGTCCGGAGATCAACACCATATATTTT. The chain joins TRBV25-1 to TRBJ1-3; D ambiguous. The CDR3 runs 12 residues. In germline, CDR1 is MGHDK, CDR2 SYGVNS. Trimming pared 5 bases from V and 7 bases from J, leaving 9 bases between. The full variable domain, rest sourced from reference TRBV25-1 and TRBJ1-3, is EADIYQTPRYLVIGTGKKITLECSQTMGHDKMYWYQQDPGMELHLIHYSYGVNSTEKGDLSSESTVSRIRTEHFPLTLESARPSHTSQYLCASSPEINTIYFGEGSWLTVV.

The genes are TRBV10-2 and TRBJ2-2, with D maybe TRBD2 (6 bases). The V and J ends lost 7 bases and 7 bases respectively, with 16 bases between them. Germline V gene sequence: CDR1 WSHSY, CDR2 SAAADI. The CDR3 extends over 14 amino acids. CDR3 loop: CASMVGGAVGELFF. CDR3 sequence (DNA): TGCGCCAGCATGGTAGGCGGGGCCGTCGGGGAGCTGTTTTTT.

The chain joins TRBV6-2 or TRBV6-3 to TRBJ2-7, with D possibly TRBD1 on 5 matching bases. Trimming shortened V by 3 bases and J by 3 bases, and 15 bases separated the two germline ends. The CDR3 sequence is 15 residues long. CDR1 and CDR2 from the germline V gene are MNHEY and SVGEGT. CDR3: CASSYLQGYIYEQYF. Written as DNA, the CDR3 is TGTGCCAGCAGTTATCTTCAGGGTTATATCTACGAGCAGTACTTC.

The CDR3 coding sequence is TGTGCCAGCAGCTTGCCGGGACAGGGGTGGGAGCAGTACTTC. Its translation: CASSLPGQGWEQYF. V and J are TRBV5-4 and TRBJ2-7; TRBD1 matches at 10 bases. Germline trimming cut 1 base from V and 7 bases from J; bases unmatched to any gene: 5. The germline V gene encodes CDR1 SGHNT and CDR2 YYREEE (reference sequence). The CDR3 covers 14 residues.

The CDR3 DNA follows: TGTGCCAGAAGCCCGGACAGGGGATGGGGAAACACCATATATTTT. The encoded protein is CARSPDRGWGNTIYF. The chain carries TRBV5-3 and TRBJ1-3, with 9 bases fitting TRBD1. TRBV5-3 is designated an ORF whose function remains uncertain. The CDR3 loop spans 15 amino acids. The V and J ends lost 4 bases and 4 bases, in that order; junction bases with no gene match: 6.

This sequence joins TRBV6-4 and TRBJ2-3, with 7 bases matching TRBD2. Germline V gene lookup returns CDR1 MRHNA and CDR2 SNTAGT. V lost 2 bases to trimming and J lost 6 bases; unmatched junction nucleotides: 5. The CDR3 is 14 residues long. This CDR3 is CASSDTGGLDTQYF. CDR3 nucleotide sequence: TGTGCCAGCAGTGACACCGGGGGGTTGGATACGCAGTATTTT.

This clone showed up just once. The gene calls are TRBV9 and TRBJ2-3; the D gene is possibly TRBD2 (6 bases). The CDR3 is 12 residues long. Germline assignment: CDR1 SGDLS and CDR2 YYNGEE. V was cut by 3 bases and J by 7 bases, with 9 bases left in between. The CDR3 DNA reads as TGTGCCAGCAGCGGGACTAAAAATACGCAGTATTTT. Encoded protein: CASSGTKNTQYF.

This clone turned up a few times. The V and J genes are TRBV10-3 and TRBJ1-1, with no clear D. V was clipped by 5 bases and J by 1 base, with 11 bases between them. This CDR3 has 14 residues. Looked up from germline, CDR1 is ENHRY and CDR2 is SYGVKD. The CDR3 protein is CAISSEVQNTEAFF. The CDR3 nucleotides read TGTGCCATCAGTAGTGAGGTCCAGAACACTGAAGCTTTCTTT.

This rearrangement joins TRBV5-4 to TRBJ2-7; D is ambiguous. In germline, CDR1 is SGHNT, CDR2 YYREEE (reference sequence). Trimming removed 1 base from V and 3 bases from J, with 8 bases in between. CDR3 length: 13 amino acids. DNA for the CDR3: TGTGCCAGCAGCTTGAATGGGCTCTACGAGCAGTACTTC. Amino acid sequence: CASSLNGLYEQYF.

The rearrangement joins TRBV18 to TRBJ1-1; TRBD1 is a possible D gene (6 bases). The V gene lost 1 base and the J gene lost 3 bases, with 18 bases spanning the gap. CDR3 length equals 17 residues. The germline CDR1 and CDR2 sequences are KGHSH and LQKENI. The CDR3 sequence: CASSPQAGGPKDTEAFF. The CDR3 DNA reads as TGTGCCAGCTCACCACAGGCGGGGGGCCCCAAGGACACTGAAGCTTTCTTT.

This clone turned up a few times. The chain is built from TRBV10-3 and TRBJ1-5; TRBD1 might be the D (6 bases). Germline-derived CDR1 and CDR2 are ENHRY and SYGVKD. The CDR3 consists of 13 residues. V lost 4 bases and J lost 4, with 8 bases in between. The CDR3 sequence: CAISGTGNQPQHF. The CDR3 DNA sequence: TGTGCCATCAGTGGTACAGGGAATCAGCCCCAGCATTTT.

The gene calls are TRBV19 and TRBJ2-7, with 8 bases identical to TRBD1. CDR1 is LNHDA and CDR2 is SQIVND in the germline V gene (reference sequence). V lost 5 bases, J lost 2 bases, and 5 bases stayed unmatched. The CDR3 spans 14 residues. In DNA, the CDR3 is TGTGCCAGTAGTCGGACAGGGACGACCTACGAGCAGTACTTC. Translated, it gives CASSRTGTTYEQYF.

The J gene is TRBJ1-5, the V gene TRBV3-1 (or the pseudogene TRBV3-2); D unclear. This CDR3 is 12 amino acids long. Germline assignment: CDR1 LGHDT and CDR2 YNNKEL (reference sequence). V lost 6 bases and J lost 5, with 8 bases in between. CDR3: CASRLMDQPQHF. Here the CDR3 DNA reads TGTGCCAGCAGACTAATGGATCAGCCCCAGCATTTT.